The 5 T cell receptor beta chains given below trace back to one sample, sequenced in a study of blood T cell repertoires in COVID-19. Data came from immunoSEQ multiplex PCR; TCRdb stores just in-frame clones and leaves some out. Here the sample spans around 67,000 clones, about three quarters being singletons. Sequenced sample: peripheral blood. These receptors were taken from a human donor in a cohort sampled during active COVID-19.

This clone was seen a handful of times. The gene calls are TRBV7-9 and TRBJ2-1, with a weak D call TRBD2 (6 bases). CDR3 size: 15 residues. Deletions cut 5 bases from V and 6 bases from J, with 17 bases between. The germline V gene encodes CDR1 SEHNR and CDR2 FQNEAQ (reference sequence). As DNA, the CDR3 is TGTGCCAGCAGCCCCACTAGCTTTTATCCCAATGAGCAGTTCTTC. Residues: CASSPTSFYPNEQFF.

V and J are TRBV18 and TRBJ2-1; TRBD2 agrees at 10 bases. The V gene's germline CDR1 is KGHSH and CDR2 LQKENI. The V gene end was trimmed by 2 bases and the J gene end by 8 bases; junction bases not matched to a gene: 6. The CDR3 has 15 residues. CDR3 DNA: TGTGCCAGCTCACCAGGGGCTAGCGGGAGAGATGAGCAGTTCTTC. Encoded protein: CASSPGASGRDEQFF.

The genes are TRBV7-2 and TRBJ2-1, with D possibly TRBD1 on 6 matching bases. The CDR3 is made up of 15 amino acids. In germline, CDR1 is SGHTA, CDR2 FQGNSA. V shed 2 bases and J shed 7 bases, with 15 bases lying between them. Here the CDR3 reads CASSLRGSLGNEQFF. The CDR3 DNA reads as TGTGCCAGCAGCTTAAGGGGGTCTCTAGGGAATGAGCAGTTCTTC.

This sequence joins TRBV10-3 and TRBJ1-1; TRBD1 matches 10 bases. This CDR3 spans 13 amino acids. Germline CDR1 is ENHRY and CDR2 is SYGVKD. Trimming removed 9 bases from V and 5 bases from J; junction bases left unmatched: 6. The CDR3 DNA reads TGTGCCATGAGGGACAGGGGAGGTACTGAAGCTTTCTTT. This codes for CAMRDRGGTEAFF.

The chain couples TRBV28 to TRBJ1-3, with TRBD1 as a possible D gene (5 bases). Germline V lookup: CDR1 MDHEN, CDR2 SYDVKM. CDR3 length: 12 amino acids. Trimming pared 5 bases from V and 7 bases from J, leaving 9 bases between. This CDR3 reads CASSIGGNTIYF. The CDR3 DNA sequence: TGTGCCAGCAGTATCGGGGGGAACACCATATATTTT.